This T cell receptor (beta chain) comes out of a study of identical twins. Study results and limitations: Out-of-frame alpha sequences common to twins exhibited an excess of low generation probability. It was possible that invariant MAIT and iNKT cells partly confounded the zero-insertion analyses.

A template switching step contributed a universal primer site, while unique molecular identifiers were present in the cDNA. TCRdb independently ran MiXCR on the 5' RACE reads; one entry per CDR3 protein. Of about 520,000 distinct CDR3 sequences listed, about 20% are singletons. Of note for this clonotype: As yet, its antigen is unknown.

The CDR3 length is 14 residues. J lost 2 bases, V lost 6 bases, and 6 bases had no gene match. These data were likewise used in another study, on T cells expressing NK-cell markers.

The clonotype originates from a woman aged 18-29 years in good health. Sequences were obtained from CD4+ T cells sorted from blood. This chain joins TRBV12-3 or TRBV12-4 and TRBJ1-2; 7 nucleotides match TRBD1. In DNA form, the CDR3 reads TGTGCCAGCAGCGCCCGACAGGGAAACTATGGCTACACCTTC. Amino acids: CASSARQGNYGYTF.